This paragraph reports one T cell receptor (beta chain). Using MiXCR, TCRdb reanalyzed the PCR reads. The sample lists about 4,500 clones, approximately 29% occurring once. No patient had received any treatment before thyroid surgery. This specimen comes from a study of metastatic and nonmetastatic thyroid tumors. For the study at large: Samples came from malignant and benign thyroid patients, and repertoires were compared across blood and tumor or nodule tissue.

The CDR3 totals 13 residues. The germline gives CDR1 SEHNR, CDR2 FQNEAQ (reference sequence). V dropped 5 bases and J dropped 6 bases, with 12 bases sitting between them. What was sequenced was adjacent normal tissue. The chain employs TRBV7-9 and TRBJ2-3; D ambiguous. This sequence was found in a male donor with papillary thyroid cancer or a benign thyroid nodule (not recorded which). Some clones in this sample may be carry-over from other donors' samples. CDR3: CASSRGARDTQYF. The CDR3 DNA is TGTGCCAGCAGCAGAGGCGCCCGCGATACGCAGTATTTT.